The 20 T cell receptor beta chains reported below all come from one sample, sequenced in a study of blood T cell repertoires in COVID-19. The repertoire was sequenced with immunoSEQ multiplex PCR; TCRdb's copy has only in-frame clones and lacks some. The table includes under 120,000 clones, under 80% detected once. The sample was peripheral blood. Receptors originate from a man between 65 and 80 years old with active or convalescent COVID-19.

Details on this clone: A read error is possible here, since a much larger clone lies one base away. The CDR3: CASTVGNQPQHF. The DNA of the CDR3 is TGTGCCAGCACTGTAGGCAATCAGCCCCAGCATTTT. This chain joins TRBV2 and TRBJ1-5, with D uncertain. The CDR3 loop spans 12 amino acids. With 7 bases removed from V and 2 bases from J, the gap between germline ends came to 6 bases. CDR1 SNHLY and CDR2 FYNNEI come from the germline V gene. Drawing the rest from reference TRBV2 and TRBJ1-5, the complete variable domain is EPEVTQTPSHQVTQMGQEVILRCVPISNHLYFYWYRQILGQKVEFLVSFYNNEISEKSEIFDDQFSVERPDGSNFTLKIRSTKLEDSAMYFCASTVGNQPQHFGDGTRLSIL.

This chain links TRBV2 with TRBJ2-2, with 9 bases aligning to TRBD1. Germline V gene lookup returns CDR1 SNHLY and CDR2 FYNNEI. The CDR3 loop spans 15 amino acids. Trimming at V came to 7 bases and at J to 7 bases, leaving 10 bases not matched to a gene. The CDR3 nucleotides are TGTGCCAGCATTCTTACAGGGGGCGTTGGCGGGGAGCTGTTTTTT. It is translated as CASILTGGVGGELFF.

CDR3 in DNA: TGTGCCAGCAGTTGGGACAATCAGAATGAAAAACTGTTTTTT. This translates into CASSWDNQNEKLFF. The rearrangement uses TRBV2 and TRBJ1-4, with D possibly being TRBD1 (6 bases). The V gene's germline CDR1 is SNHLY and CDR2 FYNNEI. Trimming cost V 5 bases and J 5 bases, with 12 bases left between them. The CDR3 has 14 amino acids.

V usage is TRBV7-9 and J usage is TRBJ2-4; 8 nucleotides align to TRBD1. The CDR3 loop spans 13 amino acids. V shed 2 bases and J 8 bases; nucleotides not matched to a gene: 2. Germline CDR1 SEHNR, CDR2 FQNEAQ (reference sequence). This chain's CDR3 is CASSLQGADIQYF. CDR3 DNA sequence: TGTGCCAGCAGCTTACAGGGGGCTGACATTCAGTACTTC.

The CDR3 sequence: CASSRQEAFF. The CDR3 DNA follows: TGTGCCAGCAGTCGACAGGAAGCTTTCTTT. The chain combines TRBV2 with TRBJ1-1; weak D call: TRBD1 (5 bases). This CDR3 is 10 amino acids long. Germline CDR1 and CDR2: SNHLY and FYNNEI. With 5 bases removed from V and 8 bases from J, the gap between germline ends came to 6 bases.

The rearrangement uses TRBV6-1 and TRBJ2-2, with D maybe TRBD1 (5 bases). CDR3 length: 16 amino acids. Germline-derived CDR1 and CDR2 are MNHNS and SASEGT. Trimming removed 2 bases at V and 2 bases at J, with 12 bases between. The CDR3: CASSEFGAHNTGELFF. The CDR3, as DNA: TGTGCCAGCAGTGAATTTGGGGCCCACAACACCGGGGAGCTGTTTTTT.

CDR3 nucleotide sequence: TGTGCCAGCAGCTTAACGGGTATCTCCTACGAGCAGTACTTC. The encoded protein is CASSLTGISYEQYF. The chain carries TRBV11-3 and TRBJ2-7; D unclear. Germline CDR1 and CDR2: SGHNT and YENEEA. This CDR3 is built from 14 residues. V was shortened by 2 bases and J by 0 bases, with 8 bases between the two germline ends.

This chain uses TRBV28 with TRBJ1-1, with a tentative D call TRBD1 (6 bases). The CDR3 length is 15 residues. V lost 7 bases to trimming and J lost 3 bases, with 18 bases between them. Per the germline V gene, CDR1 is MDHEN and CDR2 is SYDVKM. CDR3 region: CASTLGGAKDTEAFF. As DNA, the CDR3 is TGTGCCAGCACGTTGGGGGGGGCGAAGGACACTGAAGCTTTCTTT.

The chain employs TRBV9 and TRBJ1-1, with D hard to call. The germline CDR1 and CDR2 sequences are SGDLS and YYNGEE. Trimming took 2 bases from V and 1 from J, leaving 9 bases between them. The CDR3 spans 14 residues. CDR3 amino acids: CASSVDVGNTEAFF. CDR3 DNA sequence: TGTGCCAGCAGCGTCGATGTCGGGAACACTGAAGCTTTCTTT.

This chain joins TRBV21-1 and TRBJ2-5; the table's TRBD2 call for D was not verified on the DNA. TRBV21-1 is a listed pseudogene. The CDR3 sequence is 17 residues long. CDR3 loop: CASSSPLAGGPGETQYF. The CDR3, as DNA: TGTGCCAGCAGCTCCCCTCTAGCGGGAGGGCCGGGGGAGACCCAGTACTTC.

The J gene is TRBJ2-3, the V gene TRBV14; D possibly corresponds to TRBD2 (6 bases). CDR1 SGHDN and CDR2 FVKESK come from the germline V gene. This CDR3 is built from 16 residues. V dropped 4 bases and J dropped 0 bases, with 14 bases sitting between them. The CDR3 DNA reads as TGTGCCAGCAGCCTACCGGGACTGTCTAGCACAGATACGCAGTATTTT. Translating gives CASSLPGLSSTDTQYF.

The chain carries TRBV5-1 and TRBJ1-2; 12 nucleotides agree with TRBD1. Looked up from germline, CDR1 is SGHRS and CDR2 is YFSETQ. Trimming at V came to 8 bases and at J to 8 bases, leaving 10 bases not matched to a gene. The CDR3 runs to 14 residues. Here the CDR3 DNA reads TGCGCCAGTACTCCGGGACAGGGGGCGCAGGGCTACACCTTC. It translates to CASTPGQGAQGYTF.

This clone was observed a handful of times. This rearrangement joins TRBV19 to TRBJ2-7; 7 bases map to TRBD1. Germline lookup yields CDR1 LNHDA and CDR2 SQIVND (reference sequence). The ends lost 8 bases at V and 1 base at J; junction bases unmatched: 11. This CDR3 region has 15 residues. In DNA form, the CDR3 reads TGTGCCAGTGCCCCCGAGAGGGGGCGATCCTACGAGCAGTACTTC. Amino acids: CASAPERGRSYEQYF.

The CDR3 DNA follows: TGTGCCAGCAGCTTAGTGGGGGGGAAAACTGAAGCTTTCTTT. Protein: CASSLVGGKTEAFF. V is TRBV7-9 and J is TRBJ1-1, with D maybe TRBD1 (5 bases). Trimming pared 1 base from V and 5 bases from J, leaving 11 bases between. CDR1 is SEHNR, CDR2 FQNEAQ, per germline (reference sequence). The CDR3 spans 14 residues.

The CDR3 DNA sequence: TGTGCCAGCAGCCCAACAAGGGGGCCCGAAAAACTGTTTTTT. It codes for CASSPTRGPEKLFF. The chain carries TRBV9 and TRBJ1-4; 7 positions agree with TRBD1. CDR1 SGDLS and CDR2 YYNGEE come from the germline V gene. This CDR3 comprises 14 residues. V lost 4 bases to trimming and J lost 8 bases; unmatched junction nucleotides: 8.

The rearrangement uses TRBV7-8 and TRBJ1-2; TRBD1 matches at 7 bases. The CDR3 runs to 14 residues. Trimming removed 5 bases from V and 4 bases from J; junction bases left unmatched: 7. The germline CDR1 and CDR2 sequences are SGHVS and FQNEAQ. CDR3 bases: TGTGCCAGCAGCACACGGACAGGCGGCTATGGCTACACCTTC. It codes for CASSTRTGGYGYTF.

This clone was counted a few times. The V and J genes are TRBV14 and TRBJ1-6, with D possibly TRBD1 on 5 matching bases. The CDR3 extends over 16 amino acids. V lost 1 base and J lost 2, with 9 bases in between. The germline CDR1 and CDR2 sequences are SGHDN and FVKESK. The DNA of the CDR3 is TGTGCCAGCAGCCAAGCGACGACAGCCTATAATTCACCCCTCCACTTT. This translates into CASSQATTAYNSPLHF.

The CDR3 sequence is CASRNDRAYNQPQHF. The CDR3 DNA sequence: TGTGCCAGCAGAAATGACAGGGCCTACAATCAGCCCCAGCATTTT. The chain employs TRBV28 and TRBJ1-5; 7 bases align to TRBD1. The CDR3 sequence is 15 residues long. The trim removed 6 bases at V and 3 bases at J, leaving 8 bases unmatched. Germline CDR1 and CDR2: MDHEN and SYDVKM.

The genes are TRBV2 and TRBJ2-7; the match to TRBD1 covers 7 bases. V shed 6 bases and J 5 bases; nucleotides not matched to a gene: 13. The V gene's germline CDR1 is SNHLY and CDR2 FYNNEI. This CDR3 comprises 15 residues. The CDR3 protein is CASSFGQDLRNEQYF. The CDR3 DNA is TGTGCCAGCAGCTTTGGACAGGACCTTCGGAACGAGCAGTACTTC.

This chain connects TRBV27 to TRBJ2-2; 8 bases line up with TRBD1. This CDR3 is 14 amino acids long. V shed 7 bases, J shed 5 bases, and the junction held 6 bases outside the gene matches. From germline, CDR1 is MNHEY and CDR2 SMNVEV (reference sequence). The CDR3 sequence is CASIGQGITGELFF. DNA of the CDR3: TGTGCCAGCATAGGACAGGGTATTACCGGGGAGCTGTTTTTT.